Listed below are T cell receptor beta chains from one sample, sequenced in a study of blood T cell repertoires in COVID-19. The table came from immunoSEQ multiplex PCR; TCRdb's copy has only in-frame clones and leaves some out. The sample has 250,000 to 350,000 clones, around 85% seen once. Sequencing was performed on PBMCs or T cells enriched from blood (not recorded which). The receptor set was obtained from a woman aged 30 to 39 who had recovered from COVID-19. Both conserved end residues are part of each CDR3. A D gene is named only where the DNA matches it firmly. Size values are once, few and many counts, or a class for expanded clones, and some rows have none.

j_call v_call clone_size d_call cdr3_aa cdr3_nt
TRBJ2-3 TRBV3-1/TRBV3-2 NA NA CASSQEGRGPDTQYF TGTGCCAGCAGCCAAGAGGGCAGGGGACCAGATACGCAGTATTTT
TRBJ2-7 TRBV19 NA NA CASNPEGSYEQYF TGTGCCAGTAACCCGGAGGGTTCCTACGAGCAGTACTTC
TRBJ2-7 TRBV14 NA NA CASGGFHEQYF TGTGCCAGCGGGGGGTTTCACGAGCAGTACTTC
TRBJ2-2 TRBV10-1 NA NA CASSLTGPDTGELFF TGCGCCAGCAGCCTGACAGGTCCCGACACCGGGGAGCTGTTTTTT
TRBJ1-5 TRBV28 once NA CASGNGRQPQHF TGTGCCAGCGGGAACGGGAGACAGCCCCAGCATTTT
TRBJ1-3 TRBV4-2 NA NA CASSQAPGRQGGGNTIYF TGTGCCAGCAGCCAAGCCCCGGGGAGGCAGGGTGGGGGAAACACCATATATTTT
TRBJ2-7 TRBV12-5 once TRBD1 CARIPGQALREQYF TGTGCTAGGATTCCAGGACAGGCTTTGAGGGAGCAGTACTTC
TRBJ2-7 TRBV5-1 NA TRBD1 CASSSRTGGDYEQYF TGCGCCAGCAGCTCCCGGACAGGGGGAGACTACGAGCAGTACTTC
TRBJ2-1 TRBV15 NA TRBD1 CATSRTGTGAYNEQFF TGTGCCACCAGCAGAACCGGGACAGGGGCCTACAATGAGCAGTTCTTC
TRBJ2-7 TRBV12-3/TRBV12-4 NA NA CASSFLRSHEQYF TGTGCCAGCAGTTTTCTGAGGAGCCACGAGCAGTACTTC
TRBJ2-2 TRBV7-8 NA TRBD1 CASSSVDRAYGELFF TGTGCCAGCAGTAGCGTAGACAGGGCATACGGGGAGCTGTTTTTT
TRBJ1-1 TRBV27 NA TRBD1 CASSLSQGGPQGAFF TGTGCCAGCAGTCTCTCTCAGGGGGGCCCGCAAGGAGCTTTCTTT
TRBJ1-2 TRBV27 NA TRBD1 CASIPRQGHYGYTF TGTGCCAGCATCCCCAGACAGGGACACTATGGCTACACCTTC
TRBJ2-2 TRBV28 once NA CASSSIRGLPGELFF TGTGCCAGCAGCTCCATTAGGGGCCTTCCCGGGGAGCTGTTTTTT
TRBJ1-5 TRBV12-3/TRBV12-4 NA NA CASWPGGSQPQHF TGTGCCAGTTGGCCCGGGGGGAGCCAGCCCCAGCATTTT
TRBJ2-7 TRBV11-2 NA TRBD1 CASVGTGGSEQYF TGTGCCAGCGTGGGGACAGGGGGTTCCGAGCAGTACTTC
TRBJ1-1 TRBV3-1/TRBV3-2 NA NA CASSQDGASWTEAFF TGTGCCAGCAGCCAAGATGGGGCCTCGTGGACTGAAGCTTTCTTT
TRBJ1-4 TRBV2 NA NA CASSELYRDSTPKIDEKLFF TGTGCCAGCAGTGAATTATATCGGGACTCAACCCCAAAGATAGATGAAAAACTGTTTTTT
TRBJ2-2 TRBV7-3 few TRBD2 CASSFLAGEVGELFF TGTGCCAGCAGCTTCTTAGCGGGAGAGGTCGGGGAGCTGTTTTTT
TRBJ1-1 TRBV11-1 once NA CASSLEKQGNTEAFF TGTGCCAGCAGCTTAGAAAAGCAGGGGAACACTGAAGCTTTCTTT
TRBJ1-2 TRBV4-1 once NA CASSHFWEPTRQRPQLSYGYTF TGCGCCAGCAGCCATTTTTGGGAACCTACAAGACAGCGCCCCCAACTAAGCTATGGCTACACCTTC
TRBJ1-2 TRBV28 NA TRBD1 CAEGSDRGQGYTF TGTGCCGAGGGGTCCGACAGGGGCCAGGGCTACACCTTC
TRBJ2-6 TRBV1 NA NA CTSSQDPGEGLPGANVLTF TGCACCAGCAGCCAAGATCCGGGGGAGGGCCTCCCTGGGGCCAACGTCCTGACTTTC
TRBJ2-7 TRBV5-1 NA TRBD2 CASSLMLAGGSYEQYF TGCGCCAGCAGCTTAATGCTAGCGGGAGGTTCCTACGAGCAGTACTTC
TRBJ1-2 TRBV28 NA TRBD1 CASSSTGDHGYTF TGTGCCAGCAGTTCCACAGGGGATCATGGCTACACCTTC
TRBJ1-6 TRBV5-1 NA NA CASSLATGNDSPLHF TGCGCCAGCAGCTTGGCAACAGGGAACGATTCACCCCTCCACTTT
TRBJ2-1 TRBV19 NA NA CASSIHHETAYNEQFF TGTGCCAGTAGTATTCACCATGAAACAGCCTACAATGAGCAGTTCTTC
TRBJ1-1 TRBV10-3 NA NA CAISETDRKALNTEAFF TGTGCCATCAGTGAGACAGACAGGAAGGCATTGAACACTGAAGCTTTCTTT
TRBJ2-3 TRBV27 few TRBD2 CASSSRGGAATDTQYF TGTGCCAGCAGTTCACGCGGGGGGGCAGCCACAGATACGCAGTATTTT